This T cell receptor (beta chain) was recorded in a study of blood T cells in healthy people across ages. Whole-study results and caveats: Naive CD4+ cells and diversity were both higher in long-lived donors than in aged donors. Unsorted PBMCs prevented conclusive naive versus antigen-experienced comparison.

Germline V CDR1 and CDR2: MNHEY, SVGEGT. The length of the CDR3 is 15 residues. With V trimmed by 6 bases and J by 5 bases, 8 bases remained unmatched. On this clonotype: The target antigen is unknown.

Combining a sample-barcoded 5' primer with a J-beta primer mix, a second PCR ran for roughly 6 to 12 cycles. Each sample yielded at least 3 million CDR3-containing paired-end reads. TCRdb called the 5' RACE reads again in MiXCR, with one record for every CDR3 protein. The top ten clones hold less than 5% of a sample with about 1.5 million distinct CDR3 sequences, approximately 43% of them seen once. Every sample had a minimum of 6.5 million PBMCs isolated. This receptor was taken from a woman aged 18-29 years in good health. The rearrangement joins TRBV6-2 or TRBV6-3 to TRBJ2-7; 12 nucleotides match TRBD2. Input material: blood. Here the CDR3 reads CASRGTSGPTHEQYF. CDR3 in DNA: TGTGCCAGCAGGGGGACTAGCGGGCCTACTCACGAGCAGTACTTC.